Below, 19 T cell receptor beta chains from the same sample are listed, as sequenced in a study of read filtering for tumor transcriptome and immune sequencing. The library was built from around 400 ng RNA with molecular barcoded adaptors for alpha/delta and beta/gamma chains. TCRdb reprocessed the reads with MiXCR, giving one entry per CDR3 protein. The table lists 48,000 or so distinct CDR3 sequences, about 19% of them singletons, with approximately 15% in the top ten. Sequenced: a population of CD138-negative cells sorted from bone marrow. The origin of the receptors is a donor at least 40 years old with multiple myeloma.

This clonotype was observed at least ten times. V and J are TRBV29-1 and TRBJ2-7; 9 nucleotides line up with TRBD1. Unmatched junction bases numbered 10, after V lost 6 bases and J lost 7 bases. This CDR3 has 13 amino acids. Germline lookup yields CDR1 SQVTM and CDR2 ANQGSEA. Here the CDR3 reads CSVRSQGAREQYF. As DNA, the CDR3 is TGCAGCGTCCGGTCACAGGGGGCTCGTGAGCAGTACTTC.

There are many counts of this clonotype. The chain has TRBV25-1 and TRBJ2-5, with D possibly being TRBD1 (6 bases). With 2 bases removed from V and 5 bases from J, the gap between germline ends came to 15 bases. Germline CDR1 is MGHDK and CDR2 is SYGVNS. The CDR3 spans 15 residues. This CDR3 is CASSEPTGMGETQYF. CDR3 in DNA: TGTGCCAGCAGTGAACCTACAGGGATGGGGGAGACCCAGTACTTC.

This clonotype was detected only a few times. The chain couples TRBV19 to TRBJ2-2; the match to TRBD1 covers 7 bases. This CDR3 has 13 amino acids. V lost 4 bases and J lost 11; bases outside the gene matches: 7. Germline CDR1 is LNHDA and CDR2 is SQIVND (reference sequence). CDR3 in DNA: TGTGCCAGTAGTACTAGACAGGGCGGAGAGCTGTTTTTT. Its protein product is CASSTRQGGELFF.

About this clonotype itself: Possible read error: a much larger clone is one base away. This chain connects TRBV5-4 to TRBJ2-3; TRBD1 matches 8 bases. Germline CDR1 and CDR2: SGHNT and YYREEE (reference sequence). V trimming: 1 base; J trimming: 8 bases; junction bases outside the gene matches: 6. The CDR3 has 14 residues. The CDR3 DNA sequence: TGTGCCAGCAGCTTGACAGGGGGAGCAGCTACGCAGTATTTT. It specifies CASSLTGGAATQYF.

This clonotype was detected ten times or more. CDR3 sequence (DNA): TGTGCCAGCTCACCACTGCCTGGGGGGGACACTGAAGCTTTCTTT. Protein: CASSPLPGGDTEAFF. This chain joins TRBV18 and TRBJ1-1; maybe TRBD1 (5 bases). The CDR3 consists of 15 residues. The germline V gene encodes CDR1 KGHSH and CDR2 LQKENI. The V and J ends lost 1 base and 3 bases respectively, with 12 bases between them.

This clonotype appeared a few times. The CDR3 nucleotides read TGTGCCAGCAGCTTAAGGGGTAGCACAGATACGCAGTATTTT. It specifies CASSLRGSTDTQYF. The V call is TRBV7-3, the J call TRBJ2-3, with D unresolved. The CDR3 is made up of 14 amino acids. Germline CDR1 and CDR2: SGHTA and FQGTGA. V lost 1 base and J lost 0, with 5 bases in between.

This clonotype was picked up many times. The J gene is TRBJ2-3, the V gene TRBV11-2, with D hard to call. The V gene lost 6 bases and the J gene lost 2 bases, with 9 bases spanning the gap. Germline values: CDR1 SGHAT, CDR2 FQNNGV. The CDR3 spans 13 residues. The CDR3 region is CASSSELTDTQYF. CDR3 bases: TGTGCCAGCAGTTCCGAGCTCACAGATACGCAGTATTTT.

About this clonotype: This may stem from a read error, because a much larger clone lies one nucleotide away. The chain recombines TRBV7-2 with TRBJ2-5, with D possibly being TRBD1 (6 bases). The CDR3 covers 16 residues. The germline V gene encodes CDR1 SGHTA and CDR2 FQGNSA. V shed 8 bases and J shed 2 bases, with 21 bases lying between them. CDR3 protein: CASATQWGTLQETQYF. CDR3 DNA sequence: TGTGCCAGCGCCACCCAATGGGGGACACTTCAAGAGACCCAGTACTTC.

This clonotype was counted once. A read error is likely here: a far larger clone is one base away. The rearrangement joins TRBV12-3 or TRBV12-4 to TRBJ2-1; 8 bases match TRBD2. The CDR3 consists of 16 residues. The CDR3 nucleotides read TGTGCCAGCGGTTTCCCGGGAGGGCGGGGCTACAATGAGCAGTTCTTC. This codes for CASGFPGGRGYNEQFF.

Only a few counts were recorded for this clonotype. The chain has TRBV20-1 and TRBJ1-2; 11 bases are a match to TRBD1. This CDR3 contains 14 residues. V was pared by 3 bases and J by 5 bases, with 5 bases of the junction left unmatched. Germline V gene lookup returns CDR1 DFQATT and CDR2 SNEGSKA (reference sequence). This CDR3 reads CSASGTGGGYGYTF. The CDR3 region has the DNA TGCAGTGCTAGCGGGACAGGGGGAGGGTATGGCTACACCTTC.

The table lists this clonotype with many counts. V usage is TRBV19 and J usage is TRBJ1-4; no clear D. The V end lost 1 base, the J end lost 3 bases, and 9 bases lay between the germline ends. CDR3 length: 15 amino acids. Looked up from germline, CDR1 is LNHDA and CDR2 is SQIVND (reference sequence). The CDR3 coding sequence is TGTGCCAGTAGTATAGTCGCCGGGCCTAATGAAAAACTGTTTTTT. The encoded protein is CASSIVAGPNEKLFF.

This clonotype has a handful of counts. This sequence joins TRBV7-3 and TRBJ1-1; D might be TRBD1 (5 bases). CDR3 length: 14 residues. The V gene's germline CDR1 is SGHTA and CDR2 FQGTGA. V lost 3 bases and J 4 bases, leaving 12 bases between the germline ends. CDR3 loop: CASSLTSGSTEAFF. As DNA, the CDR3 is TGTGCCAGCAGCTTGACGTCAGGGAGCACTGAAGCTTTCTTT. The variable domain in full, with the rest retrieved from reference TRBV7-3 and TRBJ1-1, is GAGVSQTPSNKVTEKGKYVELRCDPISGHTALYWYRQSLGQGPEFLIYFQGTGAADDSGLPNDRFFAVRPEGSVSTLKIQRTERGDSAVYLCASSLTSGSTEAFFGQGTRLTVV.

As to this clonotype: A read error is possible here, since a much larger clone lies one base away. The chain links TRBV29-1 to TRBJ2-5; D unclear. CDR3 length: 13 amino acids. The germline V gene encodes CDR1 SQVTM and CDR2 ANQGSEA. CDR3 protein: CSVVPRAQEIQYF. CDR3 sequence (DNA): TGCAGCGTTGTTCCACGGGCCCAAGAGATCCAGTACTTC.

The V call is TRBV2, the J call TRBJ2-1, with 10 positions matching TRBD2. The germline CDR1 and CDR2 sequences are SNHLY and FYNNEI. The CDR3 sequence is 14 residues long. V lost 7 bases, J lost 7 bases, and 7 bases stayed unmatched. The CDR3 nucleotides are TGTGCCAGCACCAAGCGGGAGGGCCGGAATGAGCAGTTCTTC. This codes for CASTKREGRNEQFF.

This clonotype appeared once. The chain links TRBV4-1 to TRBJ2-7, with a weak D call TRBD2 (5 bases). CDR1 is MGHRA, CDR2 YSYEKL, per germline. Trimming pared 0 bases from V and 0 bases from J, leaving 12 bases between. This CDR3 contains 16 residues. CDR3 amino acids: CASSQEPGLSSYEQYF. CDR3 DNA sequence: TGCGCCAGCAGCCAAGAGCCCGGACTCAGCTCCTACGAGCAGTACTTC.

Note on this clonotype: Just one base apart from a much larger clone, this may be a read error. V is TRBV27 and J is TRBJ1-5, with a weak D call TRBD1 (5 bases). Per germline, CDR1 MNHEY and CDR2 SMNVEV (reference sequence). V lost 6 bases, J lost 7 bases, and 13 bases lay in between. The CDR3 is made up of 13 amino acids. This chain's CDR3 is CASRLGTGQPQHF. The CDR3 DNA sequence: TGTGCCAGCAGGTTAGGGACGGGACAGCCCCAGCATTTT.

This clonotype was seen once. Germline is not matched at one junction end, which may reflect a read error. The rearrangement links TRBV27 to TRBJ1-2, with a tentative D call TRBD1 (6 bases). This CDR3 contains 13 residues. The germline V gene encodes CDR1 MNHEY and CDR2 SMNVEV (reference sequence). This chain's CDR3 is CASSSRGSYGYIF. The CDR3 nucleotides read TGTGCCAGCAGTAGCAGGGGCAGCTATGGCTACATCTTT.

This clonotype was counted ten times or more. The J gene is TRBJ2-5, the V gene TRBV28, with D perhaps TRBD1 (6 bases). Trimming stripped 5 bases from V and 2 bases from J, with 18 bases between. The CDR3 contains 16 residues. CDR1 and CDR2 (germline): MDHEN, SYDVKM. The DNA for the CDR3 is TGTGCCAGCAGTCCCCAGGGGCGCTTTGGGCAAGAGACCCAGTACTTC. Residues: CASSPQGRFGQETQYF.

This clonotype was observed at least ten times. The V and J genes are TRBV29-1 and TRBJ2-7, with 7 bases fitting TRBD1. The CDR3 is 11 residues long. V shed 7 bases, J shed 2 bases, and the junction held 2 bases outside the gene matches. Per the germline V gene, CDR1 is SQVTM and CDR2 is ANQGSEA. CDR3 sequence reads: CSAGQTYEQYF. The CDR3 coding sequence is TGCAGCGCGGGACAGACCTACGAGCAGTACTTC.